The 21 T cell receptor beta chains in this list originate from one sample, sequenced in a study of blood T cell repertoires in COVID-19. Assay: immunoSEQ multiplex PCR; the TCRdb copy retains only in-frame clones and omits some. The data contain about 67,000 clones, 87% of them singletons. Sequences were obtained from peripheral blood. These receptors came from a woman at least 80 years old with acute or convalescent COVID-19.

The rearrangement links TRBV11-2 to TRBJ2-1, with 10 bases that match TRBD2. The CDR3 sequence is 18 residues long. V shed 0 bases, J shed 4 bases, and the junction held 9 bases outside the gene matches. Germline V lookup: CDR1 SGHAT, CDR2 FQNNGV. CDR3 amino acids: CASSLDVSGRLHYNEQFF. Here the CDR3 DNA reads TGTGCCAGCAGCTTAGATGTTAGCGGGAGGCTACATTACAATGAGCAGTTCTTC.

This chain links TRBV5-6 with TRBJ2-1; weak D call: TRBD2 (6 bases). V was clipped by 1 base and J by 14 bases, with 16 bases between them. The V gene's germline CDR1 is SGHDT and CDR2 YYEEEE. This CDR3 has 13 residues. Here the CDR3 reads CASSLPPTGRKFF. The CDR3 coding sequence is TGTGCCAGCAGCTTGCCCCCGACTGGGAGGAAGTTCTTC.

The chain employs TRBV6-5 and TRBJ2-1; the match to TRBD2 covers 13 bases. Germline lookup yields CDR1 MNHEY and CDR2 SVGAGI. This CDR3 is built from 15 residues. Trimming cost V 6 bases and J 7 bases; bases outside gene matches: 6. The CDR3 DNA follows: TGTGCCAGCAGAACTAGCGGGGGGGTCTGGAATGAGCAGTTCTTC. Translated, it gives CASRTSGGVWNEQFF.

The CDR3 region is CASSPWTLTGELFF. The CDR3 nucleotides are TGTGCCAGCAGCCCCTGGACTCTCACCGGGGAGCTGTTTTTT. The J gene is TRBJ2-2, the V gene TRBV5-5; D is possibly TRBD2 (5 bases). CDR3 length: 14 amino acids. Germline CDR1 and CDR2: SGHKS and YYEKEE (reference sequence). V was clipped by 4 bases and J by 4 bases, with 11 bases between them.

The chain uses TRBV5-1 and TRBJ1-5; 9 bases map to TRBD1. V was clipped by 4 bases and J by 4 bases; unmatched bases: 3. CDR1 SGHRS and CDR2 YFSETQ come from the germline V gene. The CDR3 consists of 14 residues. The DNA for the CDR3 is TGCGCCAGCAGCGAAGGACAGGGGAATCAGCCCCAGCATTTT. Protein sequence: CASSEGQGNQPQHF.

This chain joins TRBV10-2 and TRBJ2-5; 12 bases map to TRBD2. There are 15 residues in the CDR3. J was trimmed by 1 base and V by 6 bases; bases with no gene match: 3. Per germline, CDR1 WSHSY and CDR2 SAAADI. This chain's CDR3 is CASRASGGAQETQYF. CDR3 DNA: TGCGCCAGCAGAGCTAGCGGGGGGGCCCAAGAGACCCAGTACTTC.

V usage is TRBV7-9 and J usage is TRBJ1-2; TRBD1 might be the D (6 bases). The CDR3 sequence is 13 residues long. The V gene lost 3 bases and the J gene lost 4 bases, with 9 bases spanning the gap. Germline CDR1 SEHNR, CDR2 FQNEAQ (reference sequence). DNA for the CDR3: TGTGCCAGCAGCTTTCAGGGGAGCTATGGCTACACCTTC. Translating it yields CASSFQGSYGYTF. The variable domain in full, with the rest retrieved from reference TRBV7-9 and TRBJ1-2, is DTGVSQNPRHKITKRGQNVTFRCDPISEHNRLYWYRQTLGQGPEFLTYFQNEAQLEKSRLLSDRFSAERPKGSFSTLEIQRTEQGDSAMYLCASSFQGSYGYTFGSGTRLTVV.

The count of this clone is one. The gene calls are TRBV25-1 and TRBJ2-5, with TRBD2 identical over 12 bases. CDR1 is MGHDK, CDR2 SYGVNS, per germline. This CDR3 region has 13 residues. J gave up 5 bases and V 7 bases, and 2 bases lay outside the gene matches. The CDR3 nucleotides read TGTGCCAGCACTCTAGCGGGAGGGGAGACCCAGTACTTC. Its translation: CASTLAGGETQYF.

The chain links TRBV9 to TRBJ1-4; 8 bases are shared with TRBD1. This CDR3 is built from 15 residues. Germline CDR1 is SGDLS and CDR2 is YYNGEE. V lost 4 bases, J lost 3 bases, and 5 bases stayed unmatched. This chain's CDR3 is CASSFRTGPNEKLFF. In nucleotides, the CDR3 is TGTGCCAGCAGCTTTCGGACAGGGCCTAATGAAAAACTGTTTTTT.

V is TRBV4-2 and J is TRBJ2-2, with 7 bases matching TRBD2. CDR3 length: 16 amino acids. The V gene end was trimmed by 4 bases and the J gene end by 9 bases; junction bases not matched to a gene: 14. CDR1 LGHNA and CDR2 YNFKEQ come from the germline V gene. In DNA form, the CDR3 reads TGTGCCAGCAGCCCCAGGCAAGGGGAGGGACGCAGGGAGCTGTTTTTT. It translates to CASSPRQGEGRRELFF.

This clone turned up a few times. The chain recombines TRBV28 with TRBJ1-2; D is unclear. V lost 5 bases and J lost 6, with 10 bases in between. The CDR3 totals 12 residues. Looked up from germline, CDR1 is MDHEN and CDR2 is SYDVKM. CDR3 amino acids: CASSTPQDGYTF. As DNA, the CDR3 is TGTGCCAGCAGTACGCCCCAGGATGGCTACACCTTC.

This clone was picked up a small number of times. The rearrangement uses TRBV28 and TRBJ2-7, with TRBD1 matching over 9 bases. The CDR3 length is 15 residues. With V trimmed by 9 bases and J by 0 bases, 9 bases remained unmatched. Germline V gene lookup returns CDR1 MDHEN and CDR2 SYDVKM. In DNA, the CDR3 is TGTGCCAGTAAAGACGGGACAGGGAGCTCCTACGAGCAGTACTTC. It codes for CASKDGTGSSYEQYF.

V is TRBV4-3 and J is TRBJ2-3, with 12 bases lining up with TRBD2. V lost 3 bases, J lost 9 bases, and 7 bases stayed unmatched. Germline CDR1 reads LGHNA; CDR2 reads YSLEER. The CDR3 has 15 amino acids. The DNA for the CDR3 is TGCGCCAGCAGCCAGACTAGCGGGAGAAGTTCAACGCAGTATTTT. Translating gives CASSQTSGRSSTQYF.

This CDR3 is CASSSGQYQPQHF. CDR3 nucleotides: TGTGCCAGCAGCTCAGGACAGTATCAGCCCCAGCATTTT. The gene calls are TRBV7-9 and TRBJ1-5; tentative D call: TRBD1 (6 bases). Looked up from germline, CDR1 is SEHNR and CDR2 is FQNEAQ (reference sequence). The CDR3 sequence is 13 residues long. Trimming removed 4 bases at V and 5 bases at J, with 9 bases between.

This chain uses TRBV19 with TRBJ2-2; TRBD2 matches at 7 bases. The J segment lost 6 bases and the V segment lost 7 bases, leaving 14 bases of the junction unmatched. The germline CDR1 and CDR2 sequences are LNHDA and SQIVND (reference sequence). CDR3 length: 16 residues. CDR3 DNA: TGTGCCAGTATCCTATGGGGGGAGGGAAAGGCCGGGGAGCTGTTTTTT. It translates to CASILWGEGKAGELFF.

This clone was detected once. V usage is TRBV19 and J usage is TRBJ1-2; a possible D gene is TRBD1 (6 bases). CDR1 and CDR2 from the germline V gene are LNHDA and SQIVND (reference sequence). CDR3 length: 15 residues. Trimming took off 4 bases at V and 6 bases at J, with 18 bases between the two ends. The CDR3 DNA follows: TGTGCCAGTAGTACCAACAGGGAATTAACACATGGCTACACCTTC. This encodes CASSTNRELTHGYTF.

This chain joins TRBV4-1 and TRBJ1-6, with a possible D match to TRBD1 (5 bases). The length of the CDR3 is 15 residues. The V and J ends lost 0 bases and 6 bases respectively, with 9 bases between them. Per the germline V gene, CDR1 is MGHRA and CDR2 is YSYEKL. Here the CDR3 reads CASSQDRGFNSPLHF. The CDR3 nucleotides are TGCGCCAGCAGCCAAGATAGGGGATTTAATTCACCCCTCCACTTT.

This chain uses TRBV28 with TRBJ2-7, with TRBD1 matching over 8 bases. The V segment lost 6 bases and the J segment 2 bases; nucleotides outside the gene matches: 3. Germline V gene sequence: CDR1 MDHEN, CDR2 SYDVKM. This CDR3 has 13 residues. CDR3 loop: CASRGGQAYEQYF. The CDR3 DNA reads TGTGCCAGCAGGGGGGGACAGGCCTACGAGCAGTACTTC.

CDR3 nucleotide sequence: TGTGCCACCGGAAGCGGCCAGCTAGGCAATGAGCAGTTCTTC. Its translation: CATGSGQLGNEQFF. The chain carries TRBV24-1 and TRBJ2-1, with a tentative D call TRBD2 (5 bases). The germline V gene encodes CDR1 KGHDR and CDR2 SFDVKD. The V gene lost 9 bases and the J gene lost 6 bases, with 17 bases spanning the gap. CDR3 length equals 14 residues.

The chain has TRBV6-5 and TRBJ1-2; tentative D call: TRBD1 (6 bases). Germline-derived CDR1 and CDR2 are MNHEY and SVGAGI. Trimming cost V 6 bases and J 4 bases, with 9 bases left between them. CDR3 length: 12 residues. CDR3 in amino acids: CASRTGGYGYTF. The DNA for the CDR3 is TGTGCCAGCAGGACAGGAGGCTATGGCTACACCTTC.

V usage is TRBV7-9 and J usage is TRBJ2-5; 10 bases are a match to TRBD2. The CDR3 sequence is 15 residues long. V gave up 4 bases and J gave up 5 bases; unmatched junction bases: 7. Germline CDR1 reads SEHNR; CDR2 reads FQNEAQ (reference sequence). CDR3 DNA sequence: TGTGCCAGCAGCTACCCAGCGGGGGGGCTGGAGACCCAGTACTTC. Translating it yields CASSYPAGGLETQYF.